This T cell receptor beta chain came from a study of cytomegalovirus exposure and HLA in healthy donors. The primer mix had 60 Vbeta and 13 Jbeta primers. The protocol was immunoSEQ multiplex PCR, while the TCRdb copy is restricted to in-frame clones and leaves out a portion. In the table there are approximately 150,000 clones, under 85% of which are singletons. The germline gives CDR1 SNHLY, CDR2 FYNNEI. The CDR3 loop spans 14 amino acids. Trimming cost V 8 bases and J 2 bases; bases outside gene matches: 8. The sequence derives from a man between 18 and 35 years old in good health and CMV-seronegative. The source material was PBMCs. The chain joins TRBV2 to TRBJ2-7, with 8 bases aligning to TRBD2. The CDR3 DNA follows: TGTGCCAGCCAACTAGCGGCCATTCCCTACGAGCAGTACTTC. Amino acids: CASQLAAIPYEQYF. The variable domain in full, with the rest retrieved from reference TRBV2 and TRBJ2-7, is EPEVTQTPSHQVTQMGQEVILRCVPISNHLYFYWYRQILGQKVEFLVSFYNNEISEKSEIFDDQFSVERPDGSNFTLKIRSTKLEDSAMYFCASQLAAIPYEQYFGPGTRLTVT.